This record covers a single T cell receptor beta chain. The data are from a study of human T cells and chemical hapten exposure. Documented time point: patch test 2, 6 weeks after DPC sensitization. Sample treatment: therapeutic diphenylcyclopropenone sensitization with weekly scalp DPC. Via MiXCR, TCRdb re-called the RACE reads, giving one row per CDR3 protein. Altogether about 95,000 distinct CDR3 sequences are present, about 10% being singletons, with the ten largest covering approximately 3.4%. The CDR3 spans 18 residues. V was pared by 3 bases and J by 4 bases, with 22 bases between. The germline CDR1 and CDR2 sequences are SGHDT and YYEEEE.

Sequenced material: whole blood, taken in connection with sensitization to the hapten diphenylcyclopropenone (DPC). The rearrangement uses TRBV5-6 and TRBJ1-4; D is possibly TRBD1 (6 bases). The receptor was isolated from a woman between 40 and 50 years old with alopecia areata. Some clones in this sample may be carry-over from other donors' samples. The CDR3 DNA follows: TGTGCCAGCAGCTCCTACCGGACAGCCTTGTCGGATAATGAAAAACTGTTTTTT. This codes for CASSSYRTALSDNEKLFF.